The present TCR beta chain was sequenced within a study of blood T cell repertoires in COVID-19. Some clones are missing from TCRdb's copy, which holds only in-frame ones; the method was immunoSEQ multiplex PCR. The table includes approximately 490,000 clones, roughly 90% detected once. The germline V and J ends were trimmed by 0 bases and 6 bases, with 12 bases remaining between them. This CDR3 is built from 15 residues. Germline V gives CDR1 MNHEY, CDR2 SVGAGI. The sequenced sample was PBMCs or T cells enriched from blood (not recorded which). The V and J genes are TRBV6-5 and TRBJ1-5; TRBD1 is a possible D gene (6 bases). The receptor was isolated from a young woman who had recovered from COVID-19. The CDR3 loop is CASSYSEQGRQPQHF. CDR3 DNA sequence: TGTGCCAGCAGTTACTCGGAACAGGGCCGTCAGCCCCAGCATTTT.